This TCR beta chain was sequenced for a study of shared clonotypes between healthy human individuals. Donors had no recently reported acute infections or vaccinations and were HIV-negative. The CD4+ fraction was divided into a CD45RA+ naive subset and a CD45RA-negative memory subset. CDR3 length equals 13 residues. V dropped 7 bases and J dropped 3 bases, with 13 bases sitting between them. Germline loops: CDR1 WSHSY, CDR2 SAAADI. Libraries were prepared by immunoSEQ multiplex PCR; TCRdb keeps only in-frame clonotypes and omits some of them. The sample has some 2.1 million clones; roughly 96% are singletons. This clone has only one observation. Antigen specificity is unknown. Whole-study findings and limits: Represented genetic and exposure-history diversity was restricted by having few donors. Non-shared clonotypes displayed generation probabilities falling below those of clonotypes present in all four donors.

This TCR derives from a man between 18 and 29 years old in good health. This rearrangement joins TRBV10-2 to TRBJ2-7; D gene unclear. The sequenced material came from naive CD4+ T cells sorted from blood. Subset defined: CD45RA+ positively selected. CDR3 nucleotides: TGCGCCAGCATACGCATCCCTCTCTACGAGCAGTACTTC. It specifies CASIRIPLYEQYF.